This T cell receptor beta chain was captured by sequencing in a study of T cell responses to AZD1222 COVID-19 vaccine. Germline CDR1 and CDR2: MDHEN and SYDVKM. V was pared by 10 bases and J by 4 bases, with 8 bases of the junction left unmatched. The CDR3 is 13 residues long. Clones were read by immunoSEQ multiplex PCR, and TCRdb kept only the in-frame ones, dropping some. The sample lists some 70,000 clones, 84% occurring once. The material was peripheral blood, obtained on day 0 of AZD1222 vaccination. The sequence came from an adult in good health. V gene TRBV28 combines with J gene TRBJ1-2; TRBD1 aligns across 8 bases. CDR3 coding DNA: TGTGCCATCTCAGGGGGCGCCGGCTATGGCTACACCTTC. As protein: CAISGGAGYGYTF.